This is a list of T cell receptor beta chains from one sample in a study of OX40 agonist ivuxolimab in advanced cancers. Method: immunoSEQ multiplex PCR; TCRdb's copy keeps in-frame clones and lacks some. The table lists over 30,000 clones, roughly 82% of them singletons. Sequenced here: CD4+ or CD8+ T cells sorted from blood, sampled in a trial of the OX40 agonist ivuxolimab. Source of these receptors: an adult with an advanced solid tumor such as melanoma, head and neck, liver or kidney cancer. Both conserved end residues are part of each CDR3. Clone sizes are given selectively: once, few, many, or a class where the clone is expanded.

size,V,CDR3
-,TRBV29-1,CSVGGPQLFF
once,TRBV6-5,CASSDRGTEAFF
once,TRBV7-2,CASSLAPLEGLLSGYTF
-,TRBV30,CAWSVDGYTF
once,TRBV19,CASSIFGTLGEQYF
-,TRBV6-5,CASSLDTSRRYGYTF
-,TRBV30,CAWAQGPNQPQHF
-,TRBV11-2,CASSFSAGGNYEQYF
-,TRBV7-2,CASSIASGTLGVETQYF
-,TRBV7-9,CASNPQGRTGELFF
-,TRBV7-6,CASSLQETQYF
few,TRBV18,CASSLSGQLETQYF
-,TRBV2,CASTQGSNEQFF
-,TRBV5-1,CASSPTFDRVSGYTF
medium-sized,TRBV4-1,CASSQWGHTNTGELFF
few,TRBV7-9,CASSLGGRGTEAFF
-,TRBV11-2,CASSFGSGARGGYTF
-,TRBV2,CASSTGLAGGDTQYF
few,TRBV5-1,CASSSGGANEKLFF
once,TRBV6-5,CASSPGGANYGYTF
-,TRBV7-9,CASSLDTYNYGYTF
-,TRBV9,CASSGSETGLYGYTF
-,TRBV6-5,CASSYSFRGNTKQYF
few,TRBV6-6,CASKERTGISYEQYF
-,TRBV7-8,CASSQPWTSYEQYF
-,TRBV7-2,CASSLARGPYNEQFF
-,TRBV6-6,CASSRSGQETQYF
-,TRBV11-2,CASSRVTGGGIQYF
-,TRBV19,CASSPAGTGLYEQYF
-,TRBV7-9,CASSLGLAGTQETQYF
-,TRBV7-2,CASTLAGGNTGELFF
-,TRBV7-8,CASSHRREGRYGYTF
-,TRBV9,CASSVDPRLGTEAFF
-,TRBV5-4,CASSLVKRGGGTDTQYF
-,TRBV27,CASSRSGGGYGYTF